The clone carrying this T cell receptor (beta chain) has just a few counts. Its specificity is unknown. The data stem from a study of response to subunit inactivated influenza vaccine. This CDR3 is 13 amino acids long. Germline V lookup: CDR1 MNHEY, CDR2 SVGAGI. The V end was cut by 4 bases, the J end by 12 bases, with 13 bases between. TCRdb reprocessed the RT-PCR reads via MiXCR and lists one record per CDR3 protein. This sample has under 950,000 distinct CDR3 sequences, with roughly 20% found just once. Findings and caveats of the study: With each seasonal influenza vaccination, the authors suggested, few new T cells are recruited.

This sequence originates from a man aged 45-65 years who received an inactivated influenza vaccine. The chain recombines TRBV6-5 with TRBJ2-6; D unresolved. The sequenced sample was PBMCs from blood, obtained more than 4 days after vaccination. The CDR3 sequence: CASSSRVVRVLTF. Written as DNA, the CDR3 is TGTGCCAGCAGTTCCCGGGTCGTCCGCGTCCTGACTTTC.